This T cell receptor (beta chain) was identified in a study of T cell responses to AZD1222 COVID-19 vaccine. Overall study context: Timing groups of about 4 and about 12 weeks for second doses were pooled. Study results and caveats: The CD4 TCRs associated with vaccination extended across spike and predominated at 160-218 and 743-854. Unmutated variant regions are reportedly targeted by nearly half of spike-specific TCRs.

The protocol was immunoSEQ multiplex PCR, while the TCRdb copy is restricted to in-frame clones and leaves out a portion. Here the sample spans about 190,000 clones, roughly 93% being singletons. With respect to this clone: The antigen is unknown.

This specimen was peripheral blood, taken on day 0 of AZD1222 vaccination. This TCR was sampled from an adult in good health.

CDR3 nucleotides: TGTGCCACCGTCTCGGACAGGATGAACACTGAAGCTTTCTTT. The encoded protein is CATVSDRMNTEAFF. The chain couples TRBV18 to TRBJ1-1; 7 bases align to TRBD1. There are 14 residues in the CDR3. V lost 10 bases, J lost 0 bases, and 8 bases stayed unmatched. Germline lookup yields CDR1 KGHSH and CDR2 LQKENI.